The clone carrying this T cell receptor beta chain occurred many times. What it recognizes is unknown. The sample belongs to a study of T cell repertoires in cytomegalovirus infection. Whole-study context: It was recently identified HLA-C-restricted and well-studied HLA-B-restricted CMV epitopes that the study used. Public TCR beta signatures indicated both CMV infection and matching HLA type.

Using its own MiXCR run on the reads, TCRdb lists one record per CDR3 protein. The sample carries 80,000 or so distinct CDR3 sequences, 20% to 30% recorded once. Whole-study findings and limits: Ex vivo, HLA-C-restricted CMV-specific TCR beta clonotypes prevailed over the rest of the response. People with CMV and the relevant HLA were identified by cumulative public TCR beta family frequency.

Trimming cost V 4 bases and J 0 bases, with 10 bases left between them. Per germline, CDR1 LGHDT and CDR2 YNNKEL (reference sequence). This CDR3 region has 14 residues. This sequence was found in a human donor in good health (CMV status not recorded). Some clones in this sample may be carry-over from other donors' samples. Sequencing was performed on CD8+ T cells from cultured PBMCs, taken from culture after CMV antigen stimulation. The V gene is TRBV3-1, the J gene TRBJ2-7; D may be TRBD2 (6 bases). CDR3 nucleotide sequence: TGTGCCAGCAGCCTTAGCGGCAGCTCCTACGAGCAGTACTTC. It specifies CASSLSGSSYEQYF.